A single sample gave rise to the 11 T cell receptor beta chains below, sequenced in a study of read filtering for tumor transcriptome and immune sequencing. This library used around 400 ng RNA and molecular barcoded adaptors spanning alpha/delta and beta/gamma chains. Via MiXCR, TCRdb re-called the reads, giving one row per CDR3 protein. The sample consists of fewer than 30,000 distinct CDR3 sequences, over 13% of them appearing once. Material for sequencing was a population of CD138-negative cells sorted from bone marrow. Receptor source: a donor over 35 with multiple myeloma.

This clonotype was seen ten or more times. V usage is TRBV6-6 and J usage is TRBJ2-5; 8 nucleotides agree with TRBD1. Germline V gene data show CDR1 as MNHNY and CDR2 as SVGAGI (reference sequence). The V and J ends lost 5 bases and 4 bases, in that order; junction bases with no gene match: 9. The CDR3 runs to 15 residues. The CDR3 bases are TGTGCCAGCAGTGCCCCTCAGGGGGCAGGAGAGACCCAGTACTTC. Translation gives CASSAPQGAGETQYF.

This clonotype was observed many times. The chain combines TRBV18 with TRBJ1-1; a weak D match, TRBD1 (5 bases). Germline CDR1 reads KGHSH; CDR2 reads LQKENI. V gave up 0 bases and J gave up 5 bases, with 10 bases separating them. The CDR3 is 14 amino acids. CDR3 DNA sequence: TGTGCCAGCTCACCACCGAATGGGGGAACTGAAGCTTTCTTT. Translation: CASSPPNGGTEAFF.

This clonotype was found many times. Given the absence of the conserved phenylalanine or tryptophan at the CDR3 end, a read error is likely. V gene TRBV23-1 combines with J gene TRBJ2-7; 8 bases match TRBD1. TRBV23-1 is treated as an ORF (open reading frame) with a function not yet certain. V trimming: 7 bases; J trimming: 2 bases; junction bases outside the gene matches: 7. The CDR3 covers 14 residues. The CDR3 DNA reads TGCGCCAGCATCTCGGGACAGGACACCTACGAGCAGTACCTC. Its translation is CASISGQDTYEQYL.

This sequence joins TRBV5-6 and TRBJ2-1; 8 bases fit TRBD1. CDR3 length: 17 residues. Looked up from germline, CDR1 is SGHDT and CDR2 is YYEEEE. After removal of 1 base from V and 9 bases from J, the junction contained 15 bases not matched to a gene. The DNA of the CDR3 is TGTGCCAGCAGCTTGTTCGTCACCGGGACAGGCTTGAGTGAGCAGTTCTTC. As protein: CASSLFVTGTGLSEQFF. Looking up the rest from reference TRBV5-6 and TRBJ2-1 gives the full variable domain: DAGVTQSPTHLIKTRGQQVTLRCSPKSGHDTVSWYQQALGQGPQFIFQYYEEEERQRGNFPDRFSGHQFPNYSSELNVNALLLGDSALYLCASSLFVTGTGLSEQFFGPGTRLTVL.

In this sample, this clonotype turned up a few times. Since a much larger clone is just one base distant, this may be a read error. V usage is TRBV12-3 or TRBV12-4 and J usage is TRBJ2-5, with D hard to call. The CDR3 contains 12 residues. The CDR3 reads CASSLGQEIQYF. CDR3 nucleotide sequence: TGTGCCAGCAGTTTGGGTCAGGAGATCCAGTACTTC.

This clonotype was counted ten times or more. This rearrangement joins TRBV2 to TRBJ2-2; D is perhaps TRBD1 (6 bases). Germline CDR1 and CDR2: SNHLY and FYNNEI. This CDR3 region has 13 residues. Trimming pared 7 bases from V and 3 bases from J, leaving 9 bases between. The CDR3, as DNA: TGTGCCAGCACAGGACAGTACACCGGGGAGCTGTTTTTT. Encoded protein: CASTGQYTGELFF.

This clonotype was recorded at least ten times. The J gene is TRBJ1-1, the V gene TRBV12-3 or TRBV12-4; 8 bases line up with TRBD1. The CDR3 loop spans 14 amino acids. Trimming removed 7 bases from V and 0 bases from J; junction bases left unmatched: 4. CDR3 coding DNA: TGTGCCAGCAAAATACAGGGGGTGAACACTGAAGCTTTCTTT. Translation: CASKIQGVNTEAFF.

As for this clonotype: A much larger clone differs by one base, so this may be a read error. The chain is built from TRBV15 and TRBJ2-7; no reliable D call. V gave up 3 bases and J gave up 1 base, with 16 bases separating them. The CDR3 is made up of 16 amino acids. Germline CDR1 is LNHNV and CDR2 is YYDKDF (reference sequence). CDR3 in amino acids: CATSSDKTGISYEQYF. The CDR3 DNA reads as TGTGCCACCAGCAGCGATAAGACCGGAATATCCTACGAGCAGTACTTC.

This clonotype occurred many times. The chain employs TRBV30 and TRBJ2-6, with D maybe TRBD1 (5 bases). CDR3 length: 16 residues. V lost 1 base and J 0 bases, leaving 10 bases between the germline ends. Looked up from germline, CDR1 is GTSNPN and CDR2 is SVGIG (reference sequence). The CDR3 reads CAWSGTSLSGANVLTF. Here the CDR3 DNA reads TGTGCCTGGAGTGGGACATCTCTCTCTGGGGCCAACGTCCTGACTTTC.

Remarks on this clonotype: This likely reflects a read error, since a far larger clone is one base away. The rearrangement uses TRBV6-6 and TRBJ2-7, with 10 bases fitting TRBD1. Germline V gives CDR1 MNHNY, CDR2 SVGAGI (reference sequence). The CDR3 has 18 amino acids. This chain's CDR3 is CASSYSGQGRTLDHEKYF. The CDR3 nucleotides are TGTGCCAGCAGTTACTCGGGACAGGGGAGAACCCTTGACCACGAGAAGTACTTC.

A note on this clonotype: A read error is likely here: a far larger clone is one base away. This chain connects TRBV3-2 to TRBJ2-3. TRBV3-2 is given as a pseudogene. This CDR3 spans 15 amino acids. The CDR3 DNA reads TGTGCCAGCAGCCAAAATCACGTTCCGGCAGATACGCAGTATTTT. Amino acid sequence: CASSQNHVPADTQYF.